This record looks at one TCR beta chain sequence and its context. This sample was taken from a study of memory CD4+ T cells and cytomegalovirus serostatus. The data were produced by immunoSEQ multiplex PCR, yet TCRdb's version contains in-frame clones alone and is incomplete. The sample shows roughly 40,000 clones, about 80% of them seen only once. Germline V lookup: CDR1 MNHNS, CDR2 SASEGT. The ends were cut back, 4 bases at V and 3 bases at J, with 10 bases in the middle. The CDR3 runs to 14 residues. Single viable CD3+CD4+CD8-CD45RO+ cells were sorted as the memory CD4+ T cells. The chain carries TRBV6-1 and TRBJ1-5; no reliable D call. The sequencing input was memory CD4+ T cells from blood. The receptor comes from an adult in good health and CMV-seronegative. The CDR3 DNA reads TGTGCCAGCAGTGTCGGAGGGATCAATCAGCCCCAGCATTTT. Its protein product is CASSVGGINQPQHF.